The sequence of this T cell receptor (beta chain) was determined in a study of T cells after yellow fever vaccination. Study-level background: Fractions of limited cellularity were prepared by means of SMART-Seq v4 Ultra Low Input. Whole-study findings and limits: Faster peaking, at day 5 versus 15, marked a secondary response that was weaker. Post-booster repertoires contained most primary-vaccination clones again (roughly 95% CD4, approximately 88% CD8).

Generation of TCR cDNA used 5'RACE template switching (which added a universal primer site and UMIs). MiXCR was run by TCRdb on the 5' RACE reads, yielding one entry per CDR3 protein. The repertoire holds about 53,000 distinct CDR3 sequences, with roughly 6.9% as singletons. This clonotype was counted a few times. Antigen specificity is unknown. J was trimmed by 5 bases and V by 3 bases; bases with no gene match: 10. Germline assignment: CDR1 SGDLS and CDR2 YYNGEE. The CDR3 has 15 amino acids. The starting material was CD8+ T cells sorted from PBMCs, obtained on the day of the first yellow fever vaccination. This clonotype originated in a man aged 18 to 30 who received the YFV17D yellow fever vaccine. The chain links TRBV9 to TRBJ2-5, with 7 bases lining up with TRBD1. Here the CDR3 DNA reads TGTGCCAGCAGCGAAGATGGACAGGTCACGGAGACCCAGTACTTC. Translated: CASSEDGQVTETQYF.